These 10 T cell receptor beta chains were all obtained from the same sample, sequenced in a study of blood T cell repertoires in COVID-19. The protocol was immunoSEQ multiplex PCR, while the TCRdb copy is restricted to in-frame clones and leaves out a portion. The sample includes 150,000 to 200,000 clones, 84% of them seen just once. Sequences were obtained from peripheral blood. Receptors originate from a human donor with acute or convalescent COVID-19. The donor label of this sample is uncertain.

This sequence joins TRBV27 and TRBJ2-5; 8 bases are shared with TRBD1. V gave up 10 bases and J gave up 5 bases; unmatched junction bases: 9. Germline CDR1 and CDR2: MNHEY and SMNVEV (reference sequence). The CDR3 is made up of 13 amino acids. CDR3 DNA sequence: TGTGCCACCGCAGGGGGCGATGGTGAGACCCAGTACTTC. Protein: CATAGGDGETQYF.

The chain uses TRBV11-3 and TRBJ2-2; the D gene is possibly TRBD2 (6 bases). The V end was cut by 4 bases, the J end by 1 base, with 13 bases between. Germline V gene sequence: CDR1 SGHNT, CDR2 YENEEA. The CDR3 loop spans 16 amino acids. The chain's CDR3 is CASSWEAGRNTGELFF. CDR3 sequence (DNA): TGTGCCAGCAGCTGGGAGGCAGGGCGGAACACCGGGGAGCTGTTTTTT.

CDR3 amino acids: CASTETGFDYEQYF. As DNA, the CDR3 is TGTGCCAGTACTGAGACAGGGTTCGACTACGAGCAGTACTTC. The gene calls are TRBV19 and TRBJ2-7; TRBD1 matches 7 bases. The CDR3 is 14 residues long. CDR1 is LNHDA, CDR2 SQIVND, per germline (reference sequence). V trimming: 7 bases; J trimming: 3 bases; junction bases outside the gene matches: 9. Filled out from reference TRBV19 and TRBJ2-7, the complete variable domain reads DGGITQSPKYLFRKEGQNVTLSCEQNLNHDAMYWYRQDPGQGLRLIYYSQIVNDFQKGDIAEGYSVSREKKESFPLTVTSAQKNPTAFYLCASTETGFDYEQYFGPGTRLTVT.

The rearrangement uses TRBV11-3 and TRBJ2-1; 12 bases match TRBD2. This CDR3 has 16 residues. Germline trimming cut 4 bases from V and 4 bases from J; bases unmatched to any gene: 5. Per germline, CDR1 SGHNT and CDR2 YENEEA. The CDR3 DNA is TGTGCCAGCAGCTCCGGGACTAGCGGGTGGTACAATGAGCAGTTCTTC. This encodes CASSSGTSGWYNEQFF.

The chain couples TRBV9 to TRBJ2-5, with 9 bases fitting TRBD2. Germline V gene lookup returns CDR1 SGDLS and CDR2 YYNGEE. The CDR3 runs 15 residues. Trimming at V came to 2 bases and at J to 4 bases, leaving 6 bases not matched to a gene. Here the CDR3 DNA reads TGTGCCAGCAGCGTGAGCGGGGGGTCGGGAGAGACCCAGTACTTC. Amino acids: CASSVSGGSGETQYF.

V gene TRBV11-2 combines with J gene TRBJ2-5, with 12 bases lining up with TRBD2. This CDR3 is built from 12 residues. V lost 5 bases and J lost 14; bases outside the gene matches: 6. CDR1 and CDR2 (germline): SGHAT, FQNNGV. CDR3 DNA sequence: TGTGCCAGCAGCCCTAGCGGGGGGGCTCCCTACTTC. Its translation: CASSPSGGAPYF.

This clone was seen only a few times. V is TRBV5-1 and J is TRBJ2-2; D possibly corresponds to TRBD2 (7 bases). Germline CDR1 reads SGHRS; CDR2 reads YFSETQ. The CDR3 loop spans 16 amino acids. V was clipped by 4 bases and J by 0 bases, with 13 bases between them. CDR3 nucleotide sequence: TGCGCCAGCAGCCGTACGGGGGGCCCGAACACCGGGGAGCTGTTTTTT. Translating it yields CASSRTGGPNTGELFF.

V usage is TRBV12-5 and J usage is TRBJ2-1; TRBD1 agrees at 7 bases. Germline CDR1 LGHNT, CDR2 FRNRAP. Trimming took 0 bases from V and 5 from J; bases not matched to a gene: 4. The CDR3 is made up of 15 amino acids. This CDR3 is CASGLVPGQHNEQFF. The CDR3 nucleotides read TGTGCTAGTGGTTTGGTGCCGGGACAGCACAATGAGCAGTTCTTC.

This clone is a singleton in its sample. The V gene is TRBV6-1, the J gene TRBJ2-2; D remains ambiguous. From germline, CDR1 is MNHNS and CDR2 SASEGT. V dropped 2 bases and J dropped 11 bases, with 9 bases sitting between them. This CDR3 has 12 residues. CDR3 amino acids: CASSEFAYELFF. Written as DNA, the CDR3 is TGTGCCAGCAGTGAATTCGCCTATGAGCTGTTTTTT.

V usage is TRBV29-1 and J usage is TRBJ2-1, with D tentatively TRBD1 (5 bases). V was pared by 4 bases and J by 3 bases, with 10 bases between. The germline V gene encodes CDR1 SQVTM and CDR2 ANQGSEA. The CDR3 contains 13 residues. The chain's CDR3 is CSVAQALYNEQFF. The CDR3 region has the DNA TGCAGCGTTGCACAGGCGCTCTACAATGAGCAGTTCTTC.